This TCR beta chain was sequenced in a study of shared clonotypes between healthy human individuals. As for the study in general: The study used three CD4 naive, three CD4 memory, two CD8 naive and one CD8 memory plate per donor.

This clone was counted once. V lost 5 bases and J 1 base, leaving 6 bases between the germline ends. CDR3 size: 12 residues. Germline loops: CDR1 MDHEN, CDR2 SYDVKM. Authors' data handling: ImmunoSEQ supplied junction-only sequences lacking quality scores, so filtering was different. Sequencing used immunoSEQ multiplex PCR; TCRdb keeps in-frame clones, though not all of them. The V and J calls and clone size come from that table; D and trimming were worked out from the DNA. The sample records approximately 88,000 clones, over 60% being singletons. Sample: memory CD8+ T cells sorted from blood. Subset noted: CD45RO+ cells pooled with CCR7-negative TemRA cells. The receptor comes from a man aged 25-45 years in good health. The rearrangement links TRBV28 to TRBJ2-7; D is unresolved. CDR3 nucleotides: TGTGCCAGCAGTGCTAAGTCCTACGAGCAGTACTTC. Encoded protein: CASSAKSYEQYF. The full variable domain, in which reference TRBV28 and TRBJ2-7 provide the parts outside the CDR3, is DVKVTQSSRYLVKRTGEKVFLECVQDMDHENMFWYRQDPGLGLRLIYFSYDVKMKEKGDIPEGYSVSREKKERFSLILESASTNQTSMYLCASSAKSYEQYFGPGTRLTVT.